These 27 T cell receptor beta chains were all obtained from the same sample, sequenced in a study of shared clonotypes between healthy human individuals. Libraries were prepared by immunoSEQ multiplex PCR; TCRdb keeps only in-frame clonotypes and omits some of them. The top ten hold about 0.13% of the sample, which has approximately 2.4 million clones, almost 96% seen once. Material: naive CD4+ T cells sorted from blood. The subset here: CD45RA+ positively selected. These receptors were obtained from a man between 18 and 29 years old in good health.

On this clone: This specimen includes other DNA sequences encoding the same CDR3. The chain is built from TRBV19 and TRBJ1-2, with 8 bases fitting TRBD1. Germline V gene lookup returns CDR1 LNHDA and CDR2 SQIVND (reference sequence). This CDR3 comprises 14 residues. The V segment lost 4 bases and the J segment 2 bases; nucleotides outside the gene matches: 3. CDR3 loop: CASSTDRANYGYTF. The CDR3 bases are TGTGCCAGTAGTACGGACAGGGCGAACTATGGCTACACCTTC.

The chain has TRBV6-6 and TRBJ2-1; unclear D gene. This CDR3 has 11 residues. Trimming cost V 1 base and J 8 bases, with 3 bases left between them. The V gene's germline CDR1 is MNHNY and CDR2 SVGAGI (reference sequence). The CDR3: CASSYFHEQFF. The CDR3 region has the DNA TGTGCCAGCAGTTACTTCCATGAGCAGTTCTTC.

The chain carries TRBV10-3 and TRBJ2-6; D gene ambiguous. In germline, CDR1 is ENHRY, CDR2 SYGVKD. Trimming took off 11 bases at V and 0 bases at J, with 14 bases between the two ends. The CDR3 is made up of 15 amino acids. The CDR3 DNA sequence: TGTGCCGCCTCGCCCGGTTTCTCTGGGGCCAACGTCCTGACTTTC. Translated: CAASPGFSGANVLTF.

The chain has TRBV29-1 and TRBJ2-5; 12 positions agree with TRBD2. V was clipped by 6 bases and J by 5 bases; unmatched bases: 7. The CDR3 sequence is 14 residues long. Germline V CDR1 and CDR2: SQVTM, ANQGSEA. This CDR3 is CSVPTSGSFETQYF. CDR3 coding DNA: TGCAGCGTCCCGACTAGCGGGAGTTTTGAGACCCAGTACTTC.

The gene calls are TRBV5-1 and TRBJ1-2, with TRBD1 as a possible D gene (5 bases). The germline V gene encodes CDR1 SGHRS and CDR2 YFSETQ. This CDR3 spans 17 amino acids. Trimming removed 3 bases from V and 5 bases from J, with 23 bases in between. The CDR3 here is CASSSGGPLMANYGYTF. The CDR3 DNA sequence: TGCGCCAGCAGCTCGGGGGGTCCCCTGATGGCCAATTATGGCTACACCTTC.

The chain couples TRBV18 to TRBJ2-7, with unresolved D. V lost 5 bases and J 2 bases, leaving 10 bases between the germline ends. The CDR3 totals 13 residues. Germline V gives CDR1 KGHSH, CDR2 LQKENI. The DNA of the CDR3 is TGTGCCAGCTCAATTGACCAAACCTACGAGCAGTACTTC. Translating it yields CASSIDQTYEQYF.

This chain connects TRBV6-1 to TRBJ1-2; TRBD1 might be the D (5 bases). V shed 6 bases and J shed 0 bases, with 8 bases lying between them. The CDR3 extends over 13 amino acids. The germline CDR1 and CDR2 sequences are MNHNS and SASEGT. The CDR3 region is CASRETANYGYTF. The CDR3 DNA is TGTGCCAGCAGGGAGACAGCTAACTATGGCTACACCTTC.

The CDR3, as DNA: TGTGCCAGCAGTTTATGGGCGGGGCGGATACTGTTTTTT. It yields the protein CASSLWAGRILFF. The V gene is TRBV27, the J gene TRBJ1-4, with a tentative D call TRBD1 (5 bases). Trimming cost V 1 base and J 13 bases, with 13 bases left between them. This CDR3 region has 13 residues. The germline V gene encodes CDR1 MNHEY and CDR2 SMNVEV (reference sequence).

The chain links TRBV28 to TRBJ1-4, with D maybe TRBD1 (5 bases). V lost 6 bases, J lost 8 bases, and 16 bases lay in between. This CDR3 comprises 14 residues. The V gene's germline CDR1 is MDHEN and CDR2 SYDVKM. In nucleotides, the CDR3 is TGTGCCAGCAGCCCCCCCGGGGCGAGGGAAAAACTGTTTTTT. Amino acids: CASSPPGAREKLFF.

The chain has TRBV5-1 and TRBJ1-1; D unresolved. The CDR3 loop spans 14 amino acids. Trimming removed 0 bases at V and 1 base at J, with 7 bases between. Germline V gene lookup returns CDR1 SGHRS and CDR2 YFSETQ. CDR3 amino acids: CASSLVQQNTEAFF. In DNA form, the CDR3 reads TGCGCCAGCAGCTTGGTACAACAGAACACTGAAGCTTTCTTT.

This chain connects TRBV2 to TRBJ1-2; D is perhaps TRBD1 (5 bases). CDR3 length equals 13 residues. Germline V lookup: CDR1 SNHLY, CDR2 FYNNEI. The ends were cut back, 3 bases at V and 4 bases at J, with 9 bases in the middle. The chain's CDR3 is CASSEAGRYGYTF. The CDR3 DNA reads TGTGCCAGCAGTGAGGCAGGGCGCTATGGCTACACCTTC.

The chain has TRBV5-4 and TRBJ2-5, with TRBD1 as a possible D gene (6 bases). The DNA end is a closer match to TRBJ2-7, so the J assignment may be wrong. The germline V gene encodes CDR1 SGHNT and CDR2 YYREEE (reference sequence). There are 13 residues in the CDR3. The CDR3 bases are TGTGCCAGCAGCTCCCGGGACAATTACGAGCAGTACTTC. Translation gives CASSSRDNYEQYF.

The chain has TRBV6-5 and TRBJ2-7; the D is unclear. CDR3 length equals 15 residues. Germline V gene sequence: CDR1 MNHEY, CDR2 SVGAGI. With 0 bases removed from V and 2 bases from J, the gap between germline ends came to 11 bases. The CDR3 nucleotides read TGTGCCAGCAGTTACTCAGGGCTAGGGACCTACGAGCAGTACTTC. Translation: CASSYSGLGTYEQYF.

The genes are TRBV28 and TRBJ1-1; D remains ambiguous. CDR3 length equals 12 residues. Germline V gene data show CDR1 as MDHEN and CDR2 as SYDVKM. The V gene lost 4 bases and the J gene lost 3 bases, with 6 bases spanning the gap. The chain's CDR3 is CASSSGYTEAFF. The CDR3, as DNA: TGTGCCAGCAGTTCAGGTTACACTGAAGCTTTCTTT.

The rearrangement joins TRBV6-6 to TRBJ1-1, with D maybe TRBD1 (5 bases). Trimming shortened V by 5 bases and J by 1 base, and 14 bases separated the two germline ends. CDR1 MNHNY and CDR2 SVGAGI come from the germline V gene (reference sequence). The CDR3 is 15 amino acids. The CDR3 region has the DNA TGTGCCAGCAGTACCCGGCCGGGGCGGAACACTGAAGCTTTCTTT. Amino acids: CASSTRPGRNTEAFF.

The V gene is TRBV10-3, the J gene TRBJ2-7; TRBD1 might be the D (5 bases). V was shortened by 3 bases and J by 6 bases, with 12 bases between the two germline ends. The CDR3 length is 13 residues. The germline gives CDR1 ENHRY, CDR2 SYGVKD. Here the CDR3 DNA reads TGTGCCATCAGTGAAGGGGCGAGTGGCGAGCAGTACTTC. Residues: CAISEGASGEQYF.

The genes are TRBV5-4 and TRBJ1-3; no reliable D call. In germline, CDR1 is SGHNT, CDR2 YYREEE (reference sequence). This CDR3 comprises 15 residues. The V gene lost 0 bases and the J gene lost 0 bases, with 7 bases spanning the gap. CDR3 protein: CASSLGGYSGNTIYF. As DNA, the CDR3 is TGTGCCAGCAGCTTGGGGGGTTACTCTGGAAACACCATATATTTT.

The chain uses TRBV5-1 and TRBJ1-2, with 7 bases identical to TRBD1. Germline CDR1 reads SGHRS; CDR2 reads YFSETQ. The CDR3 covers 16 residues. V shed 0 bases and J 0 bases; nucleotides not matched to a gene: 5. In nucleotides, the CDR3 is TGCGCCAGCAGCTTGGTCCCCCAGGGGGCTAACTATGGCTACACCTTC. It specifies CASSLVPQGANYGYTF.

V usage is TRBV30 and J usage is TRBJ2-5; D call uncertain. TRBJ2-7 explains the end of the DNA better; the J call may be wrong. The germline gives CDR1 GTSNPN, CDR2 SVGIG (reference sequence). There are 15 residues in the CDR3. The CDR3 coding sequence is TGTGCCTGGAGGTGGTCGGCGGTCAACCCCTACGAGCAGTACTTC. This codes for CAWRWSAVNPYEQYF.

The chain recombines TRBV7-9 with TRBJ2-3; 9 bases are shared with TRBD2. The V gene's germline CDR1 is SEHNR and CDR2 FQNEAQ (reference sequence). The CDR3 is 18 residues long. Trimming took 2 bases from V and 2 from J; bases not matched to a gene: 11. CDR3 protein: CASSLSVPSGAVTDTQYF. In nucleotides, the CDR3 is TGTGCCAGCAGCTTATCGGTTCCTAGCGGGGCTGTCACAGATACGCAGTATTTT.

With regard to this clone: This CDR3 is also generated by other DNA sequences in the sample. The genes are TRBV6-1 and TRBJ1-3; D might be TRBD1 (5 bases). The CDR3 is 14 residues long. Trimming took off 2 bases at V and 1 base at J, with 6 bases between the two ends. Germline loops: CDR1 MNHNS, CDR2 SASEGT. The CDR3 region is CASSEQGSGNTIYF. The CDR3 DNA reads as TGTGCCAGCAGTGAACAGGGTTCTGGAAACACCATATATTTT.

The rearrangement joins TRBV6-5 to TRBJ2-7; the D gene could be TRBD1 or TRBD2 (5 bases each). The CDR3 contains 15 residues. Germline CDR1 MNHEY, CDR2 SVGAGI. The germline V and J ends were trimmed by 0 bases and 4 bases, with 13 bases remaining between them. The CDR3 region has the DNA TGTGCCAGCAGTTACTCAGAGGGGTCGAATTACGAGCAGTACTTC. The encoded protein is CASSYSEGSNYEQYF.

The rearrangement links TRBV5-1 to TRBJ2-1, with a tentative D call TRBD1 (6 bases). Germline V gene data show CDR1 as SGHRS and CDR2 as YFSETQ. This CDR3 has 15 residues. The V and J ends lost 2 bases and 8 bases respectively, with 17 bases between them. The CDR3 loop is CASSLAARQADEQFF. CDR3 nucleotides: TGCGCCAGCAGCTTAGCGGCAAGACAGGCGGATGAGCAGTTCTTC.

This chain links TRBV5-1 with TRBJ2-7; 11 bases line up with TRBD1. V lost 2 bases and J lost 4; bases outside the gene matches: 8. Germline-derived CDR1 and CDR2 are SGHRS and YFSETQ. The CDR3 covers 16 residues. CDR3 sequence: CASSLTRTGGEYEQYF. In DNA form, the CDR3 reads TGCGCCAGCAGCTTAACTCGGACAGGGGGCGAGTACGAGCAGTACTTC.

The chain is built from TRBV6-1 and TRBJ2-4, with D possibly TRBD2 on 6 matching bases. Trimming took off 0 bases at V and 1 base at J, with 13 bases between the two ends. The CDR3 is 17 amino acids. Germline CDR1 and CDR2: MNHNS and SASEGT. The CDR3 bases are TGTGCCAGCAGTGAAGCCGGTAGCGGATTCGCCAAAAACATTCAGTACTTC. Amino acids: CASSEAGSGFAKNIQYF.

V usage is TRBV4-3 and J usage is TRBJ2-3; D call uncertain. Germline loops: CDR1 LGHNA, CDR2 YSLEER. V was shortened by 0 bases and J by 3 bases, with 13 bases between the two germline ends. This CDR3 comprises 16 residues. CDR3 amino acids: CASSQDFRVGTDTQYF. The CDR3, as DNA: TGCGCCAGCAGCCAAGATTTCAGAGTGGGAACAGATACGCAGTATTTT.

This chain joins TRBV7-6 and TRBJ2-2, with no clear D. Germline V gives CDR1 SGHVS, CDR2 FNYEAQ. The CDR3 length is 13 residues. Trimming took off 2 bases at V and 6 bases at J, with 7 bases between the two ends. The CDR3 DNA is TGTGCCAGCAGCTTACGGGCGGCCGGGGAGCTGTTTTTT. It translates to CASSLRAAGELFF. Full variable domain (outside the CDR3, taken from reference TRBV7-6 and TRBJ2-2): GAGVSQSPRYKVTKRGQDVALRCDPISGHVSLYWYRQALGQGPEFLTYFNYEAQQDKSGLPNDRFSAERPEGSISTLTIQRTEQRDSAMYRCASSLRAAGELFFGEGSRLTVL.